This T cell receptor (beta chain) is from a study of cytomegalovirus exposure and HLA in healthy donors. The CDR3 runs to 14 residues. With 2 bases clipped from V and 5 bases from J, the junction kept 5 bases outside the gene matches. CDR1 is SGHTA and CDR2 is FQGNSA in the germline V gene. In its sample, this clone was seen once. Whereas donors were nominally healthy upon sampling, unrecorded immune exposures were probable. The study ran its PCR with 60 Vbeta and 13 Jbeta primers. TCRdb's copy holds only in-frame clones and misses some; the assay was immunoSEQ multiplex PCR. Altogether about 180,000 clones are present, about 80% being singletons, with the ten largest covering roughly 2%.

The V gene is TRBV7-2, the J gene TRBJ2-5; 7 nucleotides match TRBD1. The specimen sequenced was PBMCs. The TCR comes from a woman in her 30s in good health and CMV-seronegative. The CDR3 spells CASSLIDRVETQYF. The CDR3 DNA is TGTGCCAGCAGCTTAATAGACAGGGTGGAGACCCAGTACTTC.